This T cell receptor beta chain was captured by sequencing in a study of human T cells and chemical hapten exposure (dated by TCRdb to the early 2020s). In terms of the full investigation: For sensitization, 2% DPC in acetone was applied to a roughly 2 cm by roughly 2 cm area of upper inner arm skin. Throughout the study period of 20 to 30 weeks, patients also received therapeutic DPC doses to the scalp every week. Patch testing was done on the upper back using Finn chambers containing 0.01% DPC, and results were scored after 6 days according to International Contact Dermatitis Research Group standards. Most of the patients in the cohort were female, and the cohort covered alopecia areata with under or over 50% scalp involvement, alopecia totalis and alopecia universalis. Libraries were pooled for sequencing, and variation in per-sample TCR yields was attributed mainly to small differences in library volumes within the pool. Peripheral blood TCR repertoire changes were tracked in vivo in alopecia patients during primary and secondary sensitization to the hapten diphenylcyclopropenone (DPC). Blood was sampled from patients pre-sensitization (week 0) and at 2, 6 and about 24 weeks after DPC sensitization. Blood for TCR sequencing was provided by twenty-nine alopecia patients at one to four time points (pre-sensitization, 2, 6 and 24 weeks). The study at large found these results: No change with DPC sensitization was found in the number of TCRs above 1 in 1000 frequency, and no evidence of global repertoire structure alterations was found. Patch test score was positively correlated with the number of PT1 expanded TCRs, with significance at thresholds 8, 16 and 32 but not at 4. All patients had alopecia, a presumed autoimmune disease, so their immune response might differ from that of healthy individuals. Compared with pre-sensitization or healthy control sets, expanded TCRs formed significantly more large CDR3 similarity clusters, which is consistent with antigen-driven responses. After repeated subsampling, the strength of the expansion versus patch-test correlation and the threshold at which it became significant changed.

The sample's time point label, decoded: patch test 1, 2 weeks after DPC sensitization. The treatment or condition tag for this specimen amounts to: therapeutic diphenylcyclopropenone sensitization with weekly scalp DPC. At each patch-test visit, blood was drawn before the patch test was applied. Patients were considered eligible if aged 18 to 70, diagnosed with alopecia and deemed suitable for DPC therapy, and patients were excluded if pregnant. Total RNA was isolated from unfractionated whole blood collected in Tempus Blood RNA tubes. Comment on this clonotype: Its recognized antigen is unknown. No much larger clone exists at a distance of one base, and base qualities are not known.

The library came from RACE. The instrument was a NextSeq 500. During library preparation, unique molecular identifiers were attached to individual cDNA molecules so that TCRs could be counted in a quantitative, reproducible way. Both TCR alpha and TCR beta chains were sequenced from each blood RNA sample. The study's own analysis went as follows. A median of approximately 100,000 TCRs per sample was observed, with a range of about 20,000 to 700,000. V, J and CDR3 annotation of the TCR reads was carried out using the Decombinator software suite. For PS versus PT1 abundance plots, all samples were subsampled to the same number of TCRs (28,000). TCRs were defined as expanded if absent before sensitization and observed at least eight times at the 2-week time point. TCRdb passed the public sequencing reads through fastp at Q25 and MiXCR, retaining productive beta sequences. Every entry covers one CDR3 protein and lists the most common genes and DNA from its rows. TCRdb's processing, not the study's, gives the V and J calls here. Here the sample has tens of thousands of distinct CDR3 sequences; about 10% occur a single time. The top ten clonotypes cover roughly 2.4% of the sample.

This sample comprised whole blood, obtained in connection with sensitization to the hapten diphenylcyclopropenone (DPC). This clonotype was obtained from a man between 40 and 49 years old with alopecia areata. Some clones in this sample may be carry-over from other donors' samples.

The nucleotide sequence reads as follows: TGTGCCAGCAGTGAACAGGTGACCGACACAGATACGCAGTATTTT. Translated, this is CASSEQVTDTDTQYF. Recombination joined TRBV2 with TRBJ2-3; the D segment cannot be called with confidence. The cysteine opens and the phenylalanine closes a CDR3 of 15 amino acids. The DNA shown is the 45-base CDR3, in frame from base 1. The germline V gene sets CDR1 to SNHLY and CDR2 to FYNNEI. V lost 2 bases and J lost 2 bases; the stretch between them is 11 bases long.